The entry that follows covers one T cell receptor (beta chain) sequence. The antigen remains unidentified. This CDR3 is built from 14 residues. V lost 4 bases to trimming and J lost 5 bases; unmatched junction nucleotides: 8. Germline V CDR1 and CDR2: LNHDA, SQIVND (reference sequence). PCR was performed using 60 Vbeta and 13 Jbeta primers. Original handling: Later work found around 85 million unique TCR beta chains, with 9.5 million to 14 million shared. The table came from immunoSEQ multiplex PCR; TCRdb's copy has only in-frame clones and leaves some out. The DNA gave D and trimming, while V, J and clone size come from that table. Its clone listing holds around 140,000 clones. This entry is derived from a study of cytomegalovirus exposure and HLA in healthy donors. Study outcomes and limitations: TCR beta chains numbering some 160 were designated cytomegalovirus-associated. A cluster of highly shared sequence variants was likely a sequencing artifact. With high specificity and sensitivity, the classifier reportedly diagnosed cytomegalovirus status.

V and J are TRBV19 and TRBJ2-7, with TRBD2 matching over 7 bases. The TCR comes from a woman in her forties or fifties in good health and CMV-seronegative. Input material: PBMCs. The CDR3 DNA reads as TGTGCCAGTAGTAGCGAAAAGCGGGATAACGAGCAGTACTTC. Residues: CASSSEKRDNEQYF.